Below, 14 T cell receptor beta chains from the same sample are listed, as sequenced in a study of shared clonotypes between healthy human individuals. The data were produced by immunoSEQ multiplex PCR, yet TCRdb's version contains in-frame clones alone and is incomplete. The sample has about 1 million clones, approximately 80% seen once. Sequenced sample: memory CD4+ T cells from PBMCs. The subset was: CD45RA-negative fraction. Receptors originate from a man between 18 and 35 years old in good health. Some clones in this sample may be carry-over from other donors' samples.

This clone is a singleton in its sample. The chain employs TRBV10-3 and TRBJ1-2; 10 bases fit TRBD1. This CDR3 has 15 amino acids. After removal of 0 bases from V and 3 bases from J, the junction contained 1 base not matched to a gene. Per the germline V gene, CDR1 is ENHRY and CDR2 is SYGVKD. The CDR3 loop is CAISESGQGYYGYTF. The DNA of the CDR3 is TGTGCCATCAGTGAGTCGGGACAGGGGTACTATGGCTACACCTTC.

The J gene is TRBJ1-2, the V gene TRBV27, with 9 bases aligning to TRBD1. Germline values: CDR1 MNHEY, CDR2 SMNVEV (reference sequence). V was clipped by 3 bases and J by 8 bases; unmatched bases: 7. This CDR3 has 14 amino acids. The CDR3 coding sequence is TGTGCCAGCAGTTTTCGGACAGGGGACGCGGGCTACACCTTC. This codes for CASSFRTGDAGYTF.

The V and J genes are TRBV29-1 and TRBJ1-4, with no clear D. The germline V gene has CDR1 SQVTM and CDR2 ANQGSEA. This CDR3 spans 12 amino acids. Trimming stripped 4 bases from V and 5 bases from J, with 8 bases between. In DNA, the CDR3 is TGCAGCGTTGGGGAGTCAAATGAAAAACTGTTTTTT. Protein product: CSVGESNEKLFF.

V gene TRBV5-5 combines with J gene TRBJ2-7, with unresolved D. Trimming shortened V by 0 bases and J by 6 bases, and 16 bases separated the two germline ends. Germline loops: CDR1 SGHKS, CDR2 YYEKEE (reference sequence). CDR3 size: 15 residues. CDR3 bases: TGTGCCAGCAGCTTGGTGCCCACTGAGAATGGCGAGCAGTACTTC. It yields the protein CASSLVPTENGEQYF.

Turning to this clone: The sample has other DNA sequences that encode this CDR3 too. The chain recombines TRBV4-3 with TRBJ1-5; a weak D match, TRBD1 (5 bases). Germline V gene lookup returns CDR1 LGHNA and CDR2 YSLEER. V dropped 0 bases and J dropped 6 bases, with 6 bases sitting between them. The CDR3 spans 13 residues. CDR3 loop: CASSQDRGQPQHF. CDR3 sequence (DNA): TGCGCCAGCAGCCAAGATAGGGGTCAGCCCCAGCATTTT.

CDR3 in DNA: TGCGCCAGCAGCGTGGCCGGGACAGCGCCATACGAGCAGTACTTC. It is translated as CASSVAGTAPYEQYF. The V gene is TRBV5-1, the J gene TRBJ2-7, with TRBD1 matching over 7 bases. Germline-derived CDR1 and CDR2 are SGHRS and YFSETQ. With V trimmed by 4 bases and J by 4 bases, 11 bases remained unmatched. This CDR3 has 15 residues.

This chain joins TRBV15 and TRBJ2-7; no definite D call. The V and J ends lost 0 bases and 4 bases respectively, with 7 bases between them. Per germline, CDR1 LNHNV and CDR2 YYDKDF (reference sequence). The CDR3 extends over 13 amino acids. The CDR3 protein is CATSRELRYEQYF. The CDR3 DNA is TGTGCCACCAGCAGAGAACTTAGGTACGAGCAGTACTTC.

This rearrangement joins TRBV5-1 to TRBJ2-1; D uncertain. Between the trimmed V and J ends, which lost 0 bases and 8 bases, there was a span of 9 bases. Germline V gives CDR1 SGHRS, CDR2 YFSETQ. The CDR3 loop spans 13 amino acids. The CDR3 is CASSLAFTDEQFF. CDR3 sequence (DNA): TGCGCCAGCAGCTTGGCCTTCACTGATGAGCAGTTCTTC.

This chain uses TRBV28 with TRBJ2-7, with 10 bases matching TRBD2. This CDR3 is built from 15 residues. Unmatched junction bases numbered 9, after V lost 5 bases and J lost 5 bases. The germline V gene has CDR1 MDHEN and CDR2 SYDVKM. The CDR3 DNA follows: TGTGCCAGCAGTAAAGCGGGAGGGCCTTTCCACGAGCAGTACTTC. It is translated as CASSKAGGPFHEQYF. Complete variable domain (other parts from reference TRBV28 and TRBJ2-7): DVKVTQSSRYLVKRTGEKVFLECVQDMDHENMFWYRQDPGLGLRLIYFSYDVKMKEKGDIPEGYSVSREKKERFSLILESASTNQTSMYLCASSKAGGPFHEQYFGPGTRLTVT.

The V gene is TRBV11-2, the J gene TRBJ2-6; D perhaps matches TRBD1 (6 bases). This CDR3 has 15 amino acids. The V gene's germline CDR1 is SGHAT and CDR2 FQNNGV. Trimming removed 4 bases at V and 0 bases at J, with 7 bases between. CDR3 bases: TGTGCCAGCAGCTGGGACATCTCTGGGGCCAACGTCCTGACTTTC. The encoded protein is CASSWDISGANVLTF.

J is TRBJ1-5 and V is TRBV2, with 8 bases identical to TRBD1. The germline gives CDR1 SNHLY, CDR2 FYNNEI. V dropped 6 bases and J dropped 2; count of bases not matched to a gene: 6. The CDR3 length is 15 residues. CDR3 sequence: CASSTGQGGNQPQHF. The CDR3 coding sequence is TGTGCCAGCAGCACCGGACAGGGCGGCAATCAGCCCCAGCATTTT.

Comments on this clone: The same CDR3 also results from other DNA sequences found in this sample. The chain employs TRBV7-2 and TRBJ2-5, with D perhaps TRBD1 or TRBD2 (5 bases each). The CDR3 is 15 amino acids. Germline V CDR1 and CDR2: SGHTA, FQGNSA. Trimming stripped 0 bases from V and 3 bases from J, with 11 bases between. CDR3: CASSLAPGLEETQYF. CDR3 coding DNA: TGTGCCAGCAGCTTAGCCCCGGGGCTAGAAGAGACCCAGTACTTC.

The V call is TRBV4-1, the J call TRBJ1-4, with a tentative D call TRBD1 (6 bases). V lost 1 base and J lost 5, with 11 bases in between. CDR1 MGHRA and CDR2 YSYEKL come from the germline V gene. The CDR3 has 15 residues. The CDR3 spells CASSQGTAMNEKLFF. The CDR3 nucleotides read TGCGCCAGCAGCCAAGGGACAGCCATGAATGAAAAACTGTTTTTT.

J is TRBJ2-1 and V is TRBV5-1, with TRBD1 matching 12 bases. Trimming removed 1 base from V and 7 bases from J; junction bases left unmatched: 3. Looked up from germline, CDR1 is SGHRS and CDR2 is YFSETQ. The CDR3 covers 15 residues. The CDR3 spells CASSLMGQGANEQFF. CDR3 coding DNA: TGCGCCAGCAGCTTGATGGGACAGGGGGCGAATGAGCAGTTCTTC. Full variable domain (remainder filled in from reference TRBV5-1 and TRBJ2-1): KAGVTQTPRYLIKTRGQQVTLSCSPISGHRSVSWYQQTPGQGLQFLFEYFSETQRNKGNFPGRFSGRQFSNSRSEMNVSTLELGDSALYLCASSLMGQGANEQFFGPGTRLTVL.